A selection of T cell receptor beta chains follows, all from one sample in a study of cytomegalovirus exposure and HLA in healthy donors. Using immunoSEQ multiplex PCR, the repertoire was profiled, and TCRdb retains in-frame clones only, with some absent. This repertoire shows over 150,000 clones, roughly 79% found once; its top ten account for 13%. The sample was PBMCs. These receptors were collected from a woman aged 45-65 years in good health and CMV-seronegative. Each CDR3 is given with its conserved first and last residue. Fields, in order: clone size, J gene, CDR3 length, V gene, D gene, CDR3 DNA, CDR3 protein. D genes are given only for firm matches. Clone size, where shown, is once, few, many, or a class for clones that have expanded.

abundance: NA; j_gene: TRBJ2-7; len: 16; v_gene: TRBV5-8; d_gene: NA; CDR3nt: TGTGCCAGCAGCCCGGGAGGGGGCGAGGGCTCCTACGAGCAGTACTTC; CDR3aa: CASSPGGGEGSYEQYF
abundance: NA; j_gene: TRBJ1-1; len: 15; v_gene: TRBV28; d_gene: NA; CDR3nt: TGTGCCAGCAGTTTAAGCTCTTTCAGGATGACTGAAGCTTTCTTT; CDR3aa: CASSLSSFRMTEAFF
abundance: once; j_gene: TRBJ1-1; len: 14; v_gene: TRBV6-1; d_gene: NA; CDR3nt: TGTGCCAGCAGTGAAAGGGGGGGGGACACTGAAGCTTTCTTT; CDR3aa: CASSERGGDTEAFF
abundance: NA; j_gene: TRBJ2-7; len: 16; v_gene: TRBV15; d_gene: TRBD2; CDR3nt: TGTGCCACCAGCAGAGGACTAGCGGGGGCCTACGCCGAGCAGTACTTC; CDR3aa: CATSRGLAGAYAEQYF
abundance: NA; j_gene: TRBJ1-2; len: 13; v_gene: TRBV6-5; d_gene: NA; CDR3nt: TGTGCCAGCAGTTCCTCAGGTGAGGGCGGCTACACCTTC; CDR3aa: CASSSSGEGGYTF
abundance: once; j_gene: TRBJ1-1; len: 14; v_gene: TRBV5-1; d_gene: TRBD1; CDR3nt: TGCGCCAGCAGCCGAGGGACAGGAAGGTCGGAAGCTTTCTTT; CDR3aa: CASSRGTGRSEAFF
abundance: NA; j_gene: TRBJ2-1; len: 17; v_gene: TRBV28; d_gene: TRBD2; CDR3nt: TGTGCCAGCAGCCCCCCCGGAAGGGCTAGCGGATACAATGAGCAGTTCTTC; CDR3aa: CASSPPGRASGYNEQFF
abundance: NA; j_gene: TRBJ2-1; len: 15; v_gene: TRBV29-1; d_gene: TRBD2; CDR3nt: TGCAGCGCACCTGGAGCGGGAGGAACTCGAGTCGGGCAGTTCTTC; CDR3aa: CSAPGAGGTRVGQFF
abundance: NA; j_gene: TRBJ1-2; len: 15; v_gene: TRBV5-4; d_gene: NA; CDR3nt: TGTGCCAGCAGCTTGGCCGCAAGACAGGCTCGAGGCTACACCTTC; CDR3aa: CASSLAARQARGYTF
abundance: NA; j_gene: TRBJ1-3; len: 16; v_gene: TRBV7-2; d_gene: NA; CDR3nt: TGTGCCAGCAGCTTAGACGCGCGCCCCGGGGGAAACACCATATATTTT; CDR3aa: CASSLDARPGGNTIYF
abundance: few; j_gene: TRBJ2-1; len: 11; v_gene: TRBV7-2; d_gene: TRBD2; CDR3nt: TGTTCTAGCGGGGTTTACAATGAGCAGTTCTTC; CDR3aa: CSSGVYNEQFF